This TCR beta chain was recovered during a study of cytomegalovirus exposure and HLA in healthy donors. Turning to this clone: The antigen remains undetermined.

Study results and caveats: Under in vitro conditions, three CMV-associated chains were confirmed as specific for CMV antigens.

CDR1 and CDR2 from the germline V gene are SGHDN and FVKESK. V was trimmed by 5 bases and J by 5 bases, leaving 12 bases between them. CDR3 length equals 13 residues. The PCR was carried out with 60 Vbeta primers and 13 Jbeta primers. Assay used: immunoSEQ multiplex PCR; TCRdb lists only in-frame clones, some missing. Altogether around 90,000 clones are present, around 84% being singletons, with the ten largest covering 6% to 7.5%. The sample comprised PBMCs. The chain combines TRBV14 with TRBJ1-1, with TRBD1 as a possible D gene (5 bases). The TCR comes from a man aged 40-49 years in good health and CMV-seropositive. CDR3 sequence (DNA): TGTGCCAGCAGCTTTCAGGGTAGGACTGAAGCTTTCTTT. As protein: CASSFQGRTEAFF.